These 4 T cell receptor beta chains originate from one sample sequenced in a study of blood T cell repertoires in COVID-19. The data were produced by immunoSEQ multiplex PCR, yet TCRdb's version contains in-frame clones alone and is incomplete. The table records roughly 57,000 clones, approximately 80% of them present only once. The sample was peripheral blood. The receptors were gathered from a man between 65 and 85 years old with active or convalescent COVID-19.

This clone has more than one count but fewer than ten. The chain carries TRBV7-2 and TRBJ2-7; perhaps TRBD2 as D (5 bases). With 1 base removed from V and 7 bases from J, the gap between germline ends came to 14 bases. This CDR3 spans 14 amino acids. Germline assignment: CDR1 SGHTA and CDR2 FQGNSA. The CDR3 protein is CASSLDSGRREQYF. CDR3 sequence (DNA): TGTGCCAGCAGCTTAGATTCGGGAAGAAGGGAGCAGTACTTC.

This clone appeared a few times. CDR3 sequence reads: CAWDRGGNQPQHF. The CDR3 nucleotides read TGTGCCTGGGACAGGGGGGGCAATCAGCCCCAGCATTTT. This chain joins TRBV30 and TRBJ1-5; 9 nucleotides line up with TRBD1. Per germline, CDR1 GTSNPN and CDR2 SVGIG (reference sequence). This CDR3 spans 13 amino acids. J lost 2 bases, V lost 5 bases, and 1 base had no gene match.

The chain joins TRBV19 to TRBJ1-5; 7 positions agree with TRBD1. J was trimmed by 4 bases and V by 8 bases; bases with no gene match: 8. Germline V gene lookup returns CDR1 LNHDA and CDR2 SQIVND (reference sequence). The CDR3 runs 14 residues. The CDR3: CASEPGQLNQPQHF. The CDR3 DNA follows: TGTGCCAGTGAGCCGGGACAGCTAAATCAGCCCCAGCATTTT.

This clone occurred a few times. The CDR3 region has the DNA TGTGCCAGCAGTGACCGGAGAGATTCCTACGAGCAGTACTTC. Translated, it gives CASSDRRDSYEQYF. This rearrangement joins TRBV6-4 to TRBJ2-7; the D is unclear. The CDR3 extends over 14 amino acids. In germline, CDR1 is MRHNA, CDR2 SNTAGT. Trimming cost V 2 bases and J 1 base, with 9 bases left between them.